This is a list of T cell receptor beta chains from one sample in a study of PD-1 blockade in classical Hodgkin lymphoma. Profiling relied on immunoSEQ multiplex PCR, and the TCRdb table lists in-frame clones only, not all of them. The sample consists of roughly 6,900 clones, 86% of them appearing once. Here the sequenced sample was peripheral blood mononuclear cells (PBMCs), taken before the fourth cycle of nivolumab. The receptors were sampled from a human donor with classical Hodgkin lymphoma. Each CDR3 is given with its conserved first and last residue. D genes are given only for firm matches. Some rows mark clone size as missing; the rest say once, few, many or name a class of expanded clone.

j_gene | abundance | v_gene | d_gene | CDR3aa | CDR3nt
TRBJ1-2 | . | TRBV27 | TRBD1 | CASSPTGMGYTF | TGTGCCAGCAGTCCGACAGGGATGGGCTACACCTTC
TRBJ2-3 | . | TRBV7-2 | . | CASSSRGVPRNTDTQYF | TGTGCCAGCAGCTCAAGGGGTGTACCGAGGAACACAGATACGCAGTATTTT
TRBJ2-3 | . | TRBV11-2 | . | CASSSRTPSTDTQYF | TGTGCCAGCAGCTCCCGGACGCCCAGCACAGATACGCAGTATTTT
TRBJ2-3 | . | TRBV5-1 | . | CASSLRADADTQYF | TGCGCCAGCAGCTTGAGGGCCGATGCAGATACGCAGTATTTT
TRBJ1-1 | . | TRBV7-2 | . | CASSSLGGTEAFF | TGTGCCAGCAGCTCTCTCGGAGGGACTGAAGCTTTCTTT
TRBJ1-6 | once | TRBV6-1 | . | CASSEGPQAGSPLHF | TGTGCCAGCAGTGAAGGGCCTCAAGCGGGGTCACCCCTCCACTTT
TRBJ1-2 | . | TRBV19 | . | CASSIGSGSYGYTF | TGTGCCAGTAGTATCGGATCAGGCAGCTATGGCTACACCTTC
TRBJ1-2 | . | TRBV7-9 | . | CASSLQGFGYTF | TGTGCCAGCAGCTTACAGGGATTTGGCTACACCTTC
TRBJ2-4 | . | TRBV19 | TRBD1 | CASSSGQGRIAKNIQYF | TGTGCCAGTAGTTCCGGACAGGGCCGAATAGCCAAAAACATTCAGTACTTC
TRBJ1-5 | . | TRBV15 | . | CATSRGNQPQHF | TGTGCCACCAGCAGGGGAAATCAGCCCCAGCATTTT
TRBJ2-2 | few | TRBV6-1 | TRBD2 | CASSEASGGAGELFF | TGTGCCAGCAGTGAAGCTAGCGGGGGGGCCGGGGAGCTGTTTTTT
TRBJ1-6 | . | TRBV10-3 | TRBD1 | CAISGSGGRSPLHF | TGTGCCATCAGTGGTTCAGGGGGACGGTCACCCCTCCACTTT
TRBJ1-2 | . | TRBV28 | . | CASSLRVDPHGYTF | TGTGCCAGCAGTTTGAGGGTGGATCCGCATGGCTACACCTTC
TRBJ2-1 | . | TRBV11-3 | . | CASSTRGYEQFF | TGTGCCAGCAGCACACGAGGCTATGAGCAGTTCTTC
TRBJ2-3 | . | TRBV6-1 | TRBD2 | CASISGTRYTDTQYF | TGTGCCAGCATATCAGGGACTAGATACACAGATACGCAGTATTTT
TRBJ1-2 | once | TRBV5-3 | TRBD1 | CARSLVQGASCVEMNNYGYTF | TGTGCCAGAAGCTTGGTGCAGGGGGCGTCCTGTGTGGAAATGAATAACTATGGCTACACCTTC
TRBJ1-6 | few | TRBV18 | . | CASSPGDDSPLHF | TGTGCCAGCTCACCGGGGGACGATTCACCCCTCCACTTT
TRBJ2-1 | . | TRBV27 | TRBD1 | CASKGQGYNEQFF | TGTGCCAGCAAAGGACAGGGCTACAATGAGCAGTTCTTC
TRBJ1-3 | . | TRBV6-5 | . | CASSRYGTAGNTIYF | TGTGCCAGCAGTAGATACGGGACGGCTGGAAACACCATATATTTT
TRBJ1-4 | . | TRBV29-1 | TRBD1 | CSVAGGFNEKLFF | TGCAGCGTTGCAGGGGGCTTTAATGAAAAACTGTTTTTT
TRBJ1-1 | . | TRBV4-1 | . | CASNKGGATEAFF | TGCGCCAGCAACAAAGGAGGGGCCACTGAAGCTTTCTTT
TRBJ1-1 | . | TRBV5-8 | . | CASSFGQTTAFF | TGTGCCAGCAGCTTCGGACAGACAACGGCTTTCTTT
TRBJ2-3 | . | TRBV5-4 | . | CASSPGGGRADTQYF | TGTGCCAGCAGCCCCGGAGGAGGGCGCGCAGATACGCAGTATTTT